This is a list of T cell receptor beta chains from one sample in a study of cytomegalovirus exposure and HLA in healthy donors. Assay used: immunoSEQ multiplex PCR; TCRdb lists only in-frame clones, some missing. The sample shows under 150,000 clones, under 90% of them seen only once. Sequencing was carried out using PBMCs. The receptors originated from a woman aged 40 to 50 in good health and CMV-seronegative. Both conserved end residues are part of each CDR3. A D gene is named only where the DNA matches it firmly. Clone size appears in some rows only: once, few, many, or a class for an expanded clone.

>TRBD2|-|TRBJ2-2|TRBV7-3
TGTGCCAGCAACGAACGGGGGGGCAACGGGGAGCTGTTTTTT
CASNERGGNGELFF
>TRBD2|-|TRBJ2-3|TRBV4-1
TGCGCCAGCAGCCCCACTGGTCTAGCGGGAGGCCCAGATACGCAGTATTTT
CASSPTGLAGGPDTQYF
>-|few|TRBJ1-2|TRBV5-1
TGCGCCAGCAGCTTAGGCGGAATCTATGGGGGCTACACCTTC
CASSLGGIYGGYTF
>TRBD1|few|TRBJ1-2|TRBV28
TGTGCCAGCAGTGACAAGGACAGGGACTATGGCTACACCTTC
CASSDKDRDYGYTF
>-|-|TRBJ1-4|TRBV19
TGTGCCAGTAGTATCCCCCAGGACTCAAAAAAACTGTTTTTT
CASSIPQDSKKLFF
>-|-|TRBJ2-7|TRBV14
TGTGCCAGCAGCCTAAGACAGGGAGGCTCCTACGAGCAGTACTTC
CASSLRQGGSYEQYF
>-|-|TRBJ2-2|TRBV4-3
TGCGCCAGCAGCCAAGATGAAGGGGCCCCCGGGGAGCTGTTTTTT
CASSQDEGAPGELFF
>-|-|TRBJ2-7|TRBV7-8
TGTGCCAGCAGCTTATCTAGCGCCTTCCCCTACGAGCAGTACTTC
CASSLSSAFPYEQYF
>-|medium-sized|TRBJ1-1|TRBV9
TGTGCCAGCAGCGTCGCAGGGTACACTGAAGCTTTCTTT
CASSVAGYTEAFF
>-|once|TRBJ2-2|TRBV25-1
TGTGCCAGCAGTGAATGGGGCAGGGCGAACACCGGGGAGCTGTTTTTT
CASSEWGRANTGELFF
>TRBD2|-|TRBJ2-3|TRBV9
TGTGCCAGCAGTCGTACTAGCGGCACAGATACGCAGTATTTT
CASSRTSGTDTQYF